Listed below are T cell receptor beta chains from one sample, sequenced in a study of cytomegalovirus exposure and HLA in healthy donors. The assay was immunoSEQ multiplex PCR, and TCRdb's table has in-frame clones only and misses some. The sample lists roughly 66,000 clones, roughly 79% occurring once. Sample: PBMCs. All receptors derive from a man aged 50 or older in good health and CMV-seronegative. Each CDR3 is given with its conserved first and last residue.

v_gene: TRBV2
j_gene: TRBJ1-1
len: 15
CDR3aa: CASSRRQGQNTEAFF

v_gene: TRBV11-2
j_gene: TRBJ2-1
len: 14
CDR3aa: CASSLTGAYNEQFF

v_gene: TRBV5-5
j_gene: TRBJ2-6
len: 13
CDR3aa: CASSTGKANVLTF

v_gene: TRBV15
j_gene: TRBJ1-2
len: 15
CDR3aa: CATSRAETGDGGYTF

v_gene: TRBV4-1
j_gene: TRBJ1-1
len: 16
CDR3aa: CASSQDPGQLNTEAFF

v_gene: TRBV6-6
j_gene: TRBJ2-3
len: 14
CDR3aa: CASSYSEFPDTQYF

v_gene: TRBV29-1
j_gene: TRBJ2-2
len: 12
CDR3aa: CSVTGLAGELFF

v_gene: TRBV6-6
j_gene: TRBJ1-1
len: 15
CDR3aa: CASSYSGLTGTEAFF

v_gene: TRBV7-9
j_gene: TRBJ2-7
len: 13
CDR3aa: CASSLTGPYEQYF

v_gene: TRBV7-2
j_gene: TRBJ1-1
len: 14
CDR3aa: CASSFTGLNTEAFF

v_gene: TRBV7-9
j_gene: TRBJ2-1
len: 14
CDR3aa: CASSLASGYNEQFF

v_gene: TRBV5-1
j_gene: TRBJ2-2
len: 16
CDR3aa: CASSLVSGTNTGELFF

v_gene: TRBV7-9
j_gene: TRBJ1-5
len: 16
CDR3aa: CASSPLLGGEGQPQHF

v_gene: TRBV28
j_gene: TRBJ2-5
len: 9
CDR3aa: CASGRTQYF

v_gene: TRBV5-1
j_gene: TRBJ1-1
len: 14
CDR3aa: CASSPGQGKTEAFF

v_gene: TRBV19
j_gene: TRBJ2-1
len: 16
CDR3aa: CASSILSGTGGNEQFF

v_gene: TRBV2
j_gene: TRBJ1-5
len: 15
CDR3aa: CASRTDNRPHQPQHF

v_gene: TRBV11-2
j_gene: TRBJ1-4
len: 15
CDR3aa: CASSSLRGKYEKLFF

v_gene: TRBV29-1
j_gene: TRBJ1-4
len: 13
CDR3aa: CSVSGQSGEKLFF

v_gene: TRBV6-5
j_gene: TRBJ2-3
len: 16
CDR3aa: CASSWTDGLSTDTQYF